The source of this TCR beta chain is a study of identical twins. Findings and limits, study-wide: Out-of-frame alpha sequences that twins shared showed excess low generation probability. Researchers reported weaker excess twin sharing in beta out-of-frame sequences.

TCRdb reprocessed the 5' RACE reads via MiXCR and lists one record per CDR3 protein. The profile shows about 810,000 distinct CDR3 sequences, 9% to 15% of them singletons. With respect to this clonotype: Its antigen is not identified.

The CDR3 has 15 amino acids. CDR1 and CDR2 from the germline V gene are SGDLS and YYNGEE. Trimming stripped 3 bases from V and 7 bases from J, with 19 bases between. This same sample was also taken into another study, of yellow fever vaccine responses in identical twins.

The source of this sequence is a woman aged 18-29 years in good health. The sequenced sample was PBMCs. This sequence joins TRBV9 and TRBJ1-2; D may be TRBD1 (6 bases). Here the CDR3 DNA reads TGTGCCAGCAGCGGAGGGGGGCCAGTCATGGTTGGCTACACCTTC. This codes for CASSGGGPVMVGYTF.